This T cell receptor (beta chain) was captured in a study of shared clonotypes between healthy human individuals. Study context: The donor pool was made up of a couple of women and a few men aged 18 to 49.

To note about this clone: Its antigen remains unknown.

The V gene's germline CDR1 is LNHDA and CDR2 SQIVND (reference sequence). CDR3 size: 13 residues. V lost 4 bases to trimming and J lost 5 bases, with 11 bases between them. Broader study findings: The represented genetic and exposure-history diversity was limited by the small number of donors. Naive subsets typically showed greater estimated richness than memory subsets.

All participating donors were Caucasian adults from Nashville, Tennessee. Here immunoSEQ multiplex PCR was the method, and the copy in TCRdb shows in-frame clones only, minus some. The sample has more than 80,000 clones, roughly two thirds seen once; the top ten hold roughly 40%. This TCR was sampled from a young man in good health. Sequencing was carried out using memory CD8+ T cells sorted from blood. Subset in this sample: CD45RO+ cells pooled with CCR7-negative TemRA cells. This chain joins TRBV19 and TRBJ1-1, with D tentatively TRBD1 (5 bases). The CDR3 DNA sequence: TGTGCCAGTAGTAAAGAAGACAGAACTGAAGCTTTCTTT. Amino acid sequence: CASSKEDRTEAFF.